The T cell receptor beta chain described here comes from a study of shared clonotypes between healthy human individuals. Study findings and constraints: Clonotype sharing across a handful of donors was observed for around 4.5% of naive CD4 clonotypes. The sole specimen, blood, was sampled, and tissue repertoires likely differ. The small donor group covered limited genetic and exposure diversity.

Trimming pared 7 bases from V and 3 bases from J, leaving 18 bases between. Germline loops: CDR1 LNHDA, CDR2 SQIVND (reference sequence). This CDR3 spans 15 amino acids. Naive CD8 populations comprised CD45RO-negative cells positively selected for CCR7, excluding terminally differentiated effector memory CD45RA+ cells. Donors included only healthy HIV-negative adults lacking recent acute infections or vaccinations. The repertoire was sequenced with immunoSEQ multiplex PCR; TCRdb's copy has only in-frame clones and lacks some. The sample holds about 2.1 million clones, just over 90% seen once. Remarks on this clone: As yet, its antigen is unknown.

Sequenced sample: naive CD8+ T cells from PBMCs. The TCR sequence derives from a young man in good health. Some clones in this sample may be carry-over from other donors' samples. The chain uses TRBV19 and TRBJ1-2; D might be TRBD1 (6 bases). CDR3 sequence: CASNPTGRLDYGYTF. In DNA form, the CDR3 reads TGTGCCAGTAATCCGACAGGCCGGTTGGACTATGGCTACACCTTC.